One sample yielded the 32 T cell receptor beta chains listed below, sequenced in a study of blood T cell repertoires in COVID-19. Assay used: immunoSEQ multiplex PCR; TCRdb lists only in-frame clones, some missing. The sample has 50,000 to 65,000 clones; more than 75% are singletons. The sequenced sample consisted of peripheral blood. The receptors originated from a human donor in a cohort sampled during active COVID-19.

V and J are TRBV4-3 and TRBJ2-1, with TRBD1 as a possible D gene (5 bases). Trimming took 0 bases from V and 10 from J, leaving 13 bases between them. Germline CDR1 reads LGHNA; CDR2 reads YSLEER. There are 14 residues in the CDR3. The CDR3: CASSQDIGVREQFF. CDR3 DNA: TGCGCCAGCAGCCAAGATATAGGGGTGAGAGAGCAGTTCTTC.

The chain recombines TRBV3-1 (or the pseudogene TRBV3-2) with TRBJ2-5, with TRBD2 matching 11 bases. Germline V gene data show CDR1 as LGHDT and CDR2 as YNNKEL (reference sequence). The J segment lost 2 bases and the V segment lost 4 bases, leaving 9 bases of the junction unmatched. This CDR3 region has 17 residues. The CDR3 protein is CASSLAMVAGGQETQYF. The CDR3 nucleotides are TGTGCCAGCAGCCTGGCCATGGTAGCGGGGGGGCAAGAGACCCAGTACTTC.

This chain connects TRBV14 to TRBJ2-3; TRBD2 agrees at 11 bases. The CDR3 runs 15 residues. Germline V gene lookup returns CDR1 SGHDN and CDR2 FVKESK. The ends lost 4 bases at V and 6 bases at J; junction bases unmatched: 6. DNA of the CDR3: TGTGCCAGCAGCCGAACCCTAGCGGGAGGTGATACGCAGTATTTT. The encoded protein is CASSRTLAGGDTQYF. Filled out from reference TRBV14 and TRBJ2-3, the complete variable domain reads EAGVTQFPSHSVIEKGQTVTLRCDPISGHDNLYWYRRVMGKEIKFLLHFVKESKQDESGMPNNRFLAERTGGTYSTLKVQPAELEDSGVYFCASSRTLAGGDTQYFGPGTRLTVL.

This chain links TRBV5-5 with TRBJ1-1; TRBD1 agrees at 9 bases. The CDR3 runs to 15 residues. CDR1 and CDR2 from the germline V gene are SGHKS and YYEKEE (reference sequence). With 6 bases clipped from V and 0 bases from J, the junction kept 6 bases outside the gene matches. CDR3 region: CASNRDRDMNTEAFF. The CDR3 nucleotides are TGTGCCAGCAACCGGGACAGGGACATGAACACTGAAGCTTTCTTT.

The CDR3 DNA reads TGTGCCACCAGTCCTAATAGCAATCAGCCCCAGCATTTT. Amino acid sequence: CATSPNSNQPQHF. V and J are TRBV15 and TRBJ1-5; D gene ambiguous. Between the trimmed V and J ends, which lost 6 bases and 0 bases, there was a span of 6 bases. The germline V gene encodes CDR1 LNHNV and CDR2 YYDKDF (reference sequence). The CDR3 loop spans 13 amino acids.

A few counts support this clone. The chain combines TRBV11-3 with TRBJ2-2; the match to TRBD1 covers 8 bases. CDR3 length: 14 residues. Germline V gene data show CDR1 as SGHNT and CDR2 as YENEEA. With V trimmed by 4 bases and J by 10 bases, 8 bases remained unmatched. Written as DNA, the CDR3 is TGTGCCAGCAGCTCAAGACAGGGGCCACCGGAGCTGTTTTTT. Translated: CASSSRQGPPELFF.

CDR3 bases: TGTGCCAGCAGTTTATTCTTGGAGACTGAAGCTTTCTTT. It translates to CASSLFLETEAFF. The rearrangement uses TRBV27 and TRBJ1-1; D is uncertain. The V gene's germline CDR1 is MNHEY and CDR2 SMNVEV (reference sequence). CDR3 length: 13 amino acids. Trimming removed 1 base at V and 5 bases at J, with 8 bases between.

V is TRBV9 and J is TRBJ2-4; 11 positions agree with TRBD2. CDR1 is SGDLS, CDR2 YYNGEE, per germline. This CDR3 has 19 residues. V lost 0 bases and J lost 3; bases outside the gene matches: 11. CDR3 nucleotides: TGTGCCAGCAGCGTAGGTGGTAGCGGGGGGGCCGGAGACAAAAACATTCAGTACTTC. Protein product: CASSVGGSGGAGDKNIQYF.

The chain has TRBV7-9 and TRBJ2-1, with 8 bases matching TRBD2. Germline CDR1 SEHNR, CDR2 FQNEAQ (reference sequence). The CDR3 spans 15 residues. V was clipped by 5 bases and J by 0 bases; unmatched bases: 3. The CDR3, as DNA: TGTGCCAGCAGCCCCAGCGGGAGCTCCTACAATGAGCAGTTCTTC. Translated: CASSPSGSSYNEQFF.

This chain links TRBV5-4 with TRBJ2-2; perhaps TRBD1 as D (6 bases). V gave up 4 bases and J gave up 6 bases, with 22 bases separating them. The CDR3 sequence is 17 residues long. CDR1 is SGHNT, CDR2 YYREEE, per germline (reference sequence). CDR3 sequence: CASSRNSNRVGAGELFF. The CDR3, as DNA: TGTGCCAGCAGCCGGAACTCTAACAGGGTAGGGGCCGGGGAGCTGTTTTTT. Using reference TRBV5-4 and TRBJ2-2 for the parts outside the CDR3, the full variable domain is ETGVTQSPTHLIKTRGQQVTLRCSSQSGHNTVSWYQQALGQGPQFIFQYYREEENGRGNFPPRFSGLQFPNYSSELNVNALELDDSALYLCASSRNSNRVGAGELFFGEGSRLTVL.

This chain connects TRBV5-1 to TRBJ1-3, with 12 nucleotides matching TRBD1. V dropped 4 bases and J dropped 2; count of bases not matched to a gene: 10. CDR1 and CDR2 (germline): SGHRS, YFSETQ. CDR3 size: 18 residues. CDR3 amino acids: CASSAGTGGYLPGNTIYF. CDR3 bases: TGCGCCAGCAGCGCCGGGACAGGGGGCTATCTTCCTGGAAACACCATATATTTT.

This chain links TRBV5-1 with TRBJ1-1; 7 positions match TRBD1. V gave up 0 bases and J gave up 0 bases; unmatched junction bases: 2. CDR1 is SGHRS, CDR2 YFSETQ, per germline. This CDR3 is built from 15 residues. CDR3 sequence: CASSLVGQVNTEAFF. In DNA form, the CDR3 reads TGCGCCAGCAGCTTGGTCGGACAGGTGAACACTGAAGCTTTCTTT.

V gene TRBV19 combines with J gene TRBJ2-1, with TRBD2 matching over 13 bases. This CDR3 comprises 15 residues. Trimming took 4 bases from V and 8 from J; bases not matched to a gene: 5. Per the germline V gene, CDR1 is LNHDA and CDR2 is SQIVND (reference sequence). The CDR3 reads CASSSVGLAGDEQFF. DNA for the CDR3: TGTGCCAGTAGTAGTGTAGGACTAGCGGGGGATGAGCAGTTCTTC.

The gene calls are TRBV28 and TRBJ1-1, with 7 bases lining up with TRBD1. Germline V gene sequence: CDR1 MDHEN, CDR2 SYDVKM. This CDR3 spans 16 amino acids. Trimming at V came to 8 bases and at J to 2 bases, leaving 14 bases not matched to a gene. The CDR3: CASAPGTVLFNTEAFF. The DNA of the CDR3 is TGTGCCAGCGCGCCCGGGACAGTCCTCTTCAACACTGAAGCTTTCTTT. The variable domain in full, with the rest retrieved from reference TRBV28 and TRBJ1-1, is DVKVTQSSRYLVKRTGEKVFLECVQDMDHENMFWYRQDPGLGLRLIYFSYDVKMKEKGDIPEGYSVSREKKERFSLILESASTNQTSMYLCASAPGTVLFNTEAFFGQGTRLTVV.

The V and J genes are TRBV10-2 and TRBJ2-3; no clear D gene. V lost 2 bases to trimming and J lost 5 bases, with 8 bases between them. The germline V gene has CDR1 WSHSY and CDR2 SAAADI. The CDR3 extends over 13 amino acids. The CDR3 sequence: CASSETLEDTQYF. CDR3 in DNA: TGCGCCAGCAGTGAGACCCTAGAAGATACGCAGTATTTT.

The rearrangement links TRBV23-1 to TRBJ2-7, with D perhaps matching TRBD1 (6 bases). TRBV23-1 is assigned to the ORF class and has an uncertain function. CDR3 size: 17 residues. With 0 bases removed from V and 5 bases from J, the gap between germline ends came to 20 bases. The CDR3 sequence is CASSQSDGCEGEHEQYF. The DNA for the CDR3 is TGCGCCAGCAGTCAATCGGATGGCTGTGAGGGGGAACACGAGCAGTACTTC.

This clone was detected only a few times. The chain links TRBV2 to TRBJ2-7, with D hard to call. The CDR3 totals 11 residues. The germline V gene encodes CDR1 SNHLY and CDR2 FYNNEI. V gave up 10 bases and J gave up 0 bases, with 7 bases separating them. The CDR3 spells CATGISYEQYF. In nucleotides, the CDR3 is TGTGCCACGGGTATCTCCTACGAGCAGTACTTC. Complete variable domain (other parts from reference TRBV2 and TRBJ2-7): EPEVTQTPSHQVTQMGQEVILRCVPISNHLYFYWYRQILGQKVEFLVSFYNNEISEKSEIFDDQFSVERPDGSNFTLKIRSTKLEDSAMYFCATGISYEQYFGPGTRLTVT.

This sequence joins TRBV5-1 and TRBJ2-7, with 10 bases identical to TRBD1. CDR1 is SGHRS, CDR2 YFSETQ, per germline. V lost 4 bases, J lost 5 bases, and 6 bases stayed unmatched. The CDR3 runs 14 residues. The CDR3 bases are TGCGCCAGCAGCACGGGACAGGGGTTTAACGAGCAGTACTTC. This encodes CASSTGQGFNEQYF. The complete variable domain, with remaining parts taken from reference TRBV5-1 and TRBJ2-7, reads KAGVTQTPRYLIKTRGQQVTLSCSPISGHRSVSWYQQTPGQGLQFLFEYFSETQRNKGNFPGRFSGRQFSNSRSEMNVSTLELGDSALYLCASSTGQGFNEQYFGPGTRLTVT.

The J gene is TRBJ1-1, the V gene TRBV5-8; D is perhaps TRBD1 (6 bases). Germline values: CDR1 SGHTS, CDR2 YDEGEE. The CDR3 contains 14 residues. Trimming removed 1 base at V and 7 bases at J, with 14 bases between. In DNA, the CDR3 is TGTGCCAGCAGCTTGTTCAGGGGTCGGTTTGAAGCTTTCTTT. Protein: CASSLFRGRFEAFF.

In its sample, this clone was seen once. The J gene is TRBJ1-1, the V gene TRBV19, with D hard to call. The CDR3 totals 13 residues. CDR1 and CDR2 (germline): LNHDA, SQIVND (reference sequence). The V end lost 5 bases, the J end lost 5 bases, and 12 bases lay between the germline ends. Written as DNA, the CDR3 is TGTGCCAGTAGTCTTGTTCCCGGGACTGAAGCTTTCTTT. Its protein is CASSLVPGTEAFF.

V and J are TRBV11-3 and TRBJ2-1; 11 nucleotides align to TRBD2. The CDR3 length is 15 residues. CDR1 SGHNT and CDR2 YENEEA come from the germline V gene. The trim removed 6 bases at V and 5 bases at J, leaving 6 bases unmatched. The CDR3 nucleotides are TGTGCCAGCAGTTCTAGCGGGAGGAAGAACAATGAGCAGTTCTTC. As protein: CASSSSGRKNNEQFF.

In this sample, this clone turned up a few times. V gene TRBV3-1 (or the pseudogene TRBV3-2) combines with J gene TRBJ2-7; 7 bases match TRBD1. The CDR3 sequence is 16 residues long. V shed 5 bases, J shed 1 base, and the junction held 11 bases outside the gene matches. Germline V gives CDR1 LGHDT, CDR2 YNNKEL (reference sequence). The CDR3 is CASSTYRDSLSYEQYF. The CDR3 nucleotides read TGTGCCAGCAGCACCTATAGGGACAGCTTGTCCTACGAGCAGTACTTC.

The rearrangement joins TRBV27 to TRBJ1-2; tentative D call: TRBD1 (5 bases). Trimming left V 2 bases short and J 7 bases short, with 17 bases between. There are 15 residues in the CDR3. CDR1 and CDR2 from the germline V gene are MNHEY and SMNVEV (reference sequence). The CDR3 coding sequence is TGTGCCAGCAGTTTAGATTGGGGGGGATGGGGTGGCTACACCTTC. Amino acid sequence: CASSLDWGGWGGYTF.

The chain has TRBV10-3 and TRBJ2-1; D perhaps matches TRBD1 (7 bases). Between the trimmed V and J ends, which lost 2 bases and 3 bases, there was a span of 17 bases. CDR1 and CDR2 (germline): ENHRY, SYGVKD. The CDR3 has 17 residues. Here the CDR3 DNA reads TGTGCCATCAGTGAGGGAACCGGGACAGCGGGCTACAATGAGCAGTTCTTC. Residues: CAISEGTGTAGYNEQFF.

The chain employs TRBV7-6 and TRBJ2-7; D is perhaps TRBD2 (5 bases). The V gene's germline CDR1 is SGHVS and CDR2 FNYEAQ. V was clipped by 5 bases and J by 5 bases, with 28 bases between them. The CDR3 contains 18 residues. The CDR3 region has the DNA TGTGCCAGCAGCCCCCCCGGGAAGGAGCAGGTCACTTCCAACGAGCAGTACTTC. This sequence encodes CASSPPGKEQVTSNEQYF.

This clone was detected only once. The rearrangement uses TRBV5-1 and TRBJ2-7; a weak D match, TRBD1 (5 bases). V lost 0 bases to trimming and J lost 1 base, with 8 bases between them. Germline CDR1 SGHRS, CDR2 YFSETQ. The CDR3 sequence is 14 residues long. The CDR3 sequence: CASSLAGMSYEQYF. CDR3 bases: TGCGCCAGCAGCTTGGCAGGGATGTCCTACGAGCAGTACTTC.

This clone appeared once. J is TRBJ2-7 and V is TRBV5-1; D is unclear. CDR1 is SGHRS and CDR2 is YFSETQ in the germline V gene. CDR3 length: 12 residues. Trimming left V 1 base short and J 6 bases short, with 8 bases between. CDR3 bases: TGCGCCAGCAGCTTGTCCCCGGGCGAGCAGTACTTC. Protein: CASSLSPGEQYF.

The CDR3 region is CASSPGQGGYEQYF. The CDR3 DNA follows: TGTGCCAGTAGTCCGGGGCAGGGAGGATACGAGCAGTACTTC. The chain links TRBV19 to TRBJ2-7; maybe TRBD2 (6 bases). This CDR3 spans 14 amino acids. Germline values: CDR1 LNHDA, CDR2 SQIVND (reference sequence). V was pared by 5 bases and J by 4 bases, with 15 bases between.

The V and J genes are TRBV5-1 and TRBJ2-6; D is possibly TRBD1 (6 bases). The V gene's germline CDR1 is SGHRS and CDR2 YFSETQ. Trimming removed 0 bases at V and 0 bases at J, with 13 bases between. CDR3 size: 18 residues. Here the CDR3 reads CASSLDWTVGSGANVLTF. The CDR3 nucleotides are TGCGCCAGCAGCTTGGATTGGACAGTCGGCTCTGGGGCCAACGTCCTGACTTTC.

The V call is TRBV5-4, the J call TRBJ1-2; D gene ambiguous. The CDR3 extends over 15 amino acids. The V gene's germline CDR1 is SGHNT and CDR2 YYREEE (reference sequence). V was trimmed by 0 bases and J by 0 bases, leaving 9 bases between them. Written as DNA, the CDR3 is TGTGCCAGCAGCTTGGGGGCCATAGCTAACTATGGCTACACCTTC. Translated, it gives CASSLGAIANYGYTF.

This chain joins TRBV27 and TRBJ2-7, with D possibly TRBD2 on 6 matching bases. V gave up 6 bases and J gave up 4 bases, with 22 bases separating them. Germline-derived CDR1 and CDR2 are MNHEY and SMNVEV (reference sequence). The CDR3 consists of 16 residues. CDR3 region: CASRITGTWSPYEQYF. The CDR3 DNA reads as TGTGCCAGCAGGATTACCGGGACTTGGTCCCCTTACGAGCAGTACTTC.

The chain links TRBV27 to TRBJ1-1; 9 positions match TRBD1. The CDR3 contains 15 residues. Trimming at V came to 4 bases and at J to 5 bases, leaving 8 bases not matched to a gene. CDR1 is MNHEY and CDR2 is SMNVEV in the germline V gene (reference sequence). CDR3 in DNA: TGTGCCAGCAGTTCTCCCCAACAGGGGGCAACTGAAGCTTTCTTT. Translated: CASSSPQQGATEAFF.